This T cell receptor (beta chain) was documented in a study of OX40 agonist ivuxolimab in advanced cancers. As for the study in general: Ivuxolimab, an antibody that agonizes OX40 (CD134), was administered to the patients. Regarding the study as a whole: Relative to CD4+, CD8+ T cells held more expanded clones on average. Expansion of clones was among the lowest in partial responders at 0.1-3.0 mg/kg. The study observed clonal expansion of CD4+ and CD8+ blood T cells by week 6 at 0.1 to 3.0 mg/kg.

Assay: immunoSEQ multiplex PCR; the TCRdb copy retains only in-frame clones and omits some. The repertoire holds around 53,000 clones, with 85% to 90% as singletons. This CDR3 is built from 11 residues. V was pared by 4 bases and J by 3 bases, with 5 bases between. Germline CDR1 is SGHRS and CDR2 is YFSETQ. On this clone itself: Its antigen is unknown.

The rearrangement joins TRBV5-1 to TRBJ2-7, with D hard to call. The input for sequencing was CD4+ or CD8+ T cells sorted from blood, taken in a trial of the OX40 agonist ivuxolimab. This TCR came from an adult with an advanced solid tumor such as melanoma, head and neck, liver or kidney cancer. The CDR3 nucleotides are TGCGCCAGCAGCGATTACTACGAGCAGTACTTC. It translates to CASSDYYEQYF.